This record concerns one TCR beta chain sequence. This specimen belongs to a study of blood T cell repertoires in COVID-19. Study summary: The United States, Italy and Spain supplied acute and convalescent COVID-19 samples. The cDNA or gDNA used as material had been derived from T cells, B-cell-depleted T cells, or PBMCs.

This CDR3 spans 15 amino acids. The V end lost 1 base, the J end lost 7 bases, and 13 bases lay between the germline ends. From germline, CDR1 is SEHNR and CDR2 FQNEAQ (reference sequence). Original analysis: Estimation of nucleated cell counts was performed using reference gene primer amplification. Using immunoSEQ multiplex PCR, the repertoire was profiled, and TCRdb retains in-frame clones only, with some absent. V and J calls and clone size are given by that table; D and trimming were obtained from the DNA. The data hold roughly 80,000 clones, with over 75% observed a single time. Specimen: peripheral blood. This sequence originates from a man in his fifties with acute or convalescent COVID-19. V gene TRBV7-9 combines with J gene TRBJ1-4; tentatively, D is TRBD1 (5 bases). The CDR3 region has the DNA TGTGCCAGCAGCTTAGAGGGGATACGCGCTGAAAAACTGTTTTTT. Translated, it gives CASSLEGIRAEKLFF.